Reported below is one T cell receptor beta chain. Antigen unknown. V lost 6 bases to trimming and J lost 5 bases; unmatched junction nucleotides: 8. CDR1 is MNHEY and CDR2 is SMNVEV in the germline V gene (reference sequence). This CDR3 is built from 16 residues. Free of recent acute infections or vaccinations, the donors were healthy HIV-negative adults. The sample belongs to a study of shared clonotypes between healthy human individuals. Notes on the study in general: Unshared clonotypes carried lower generation probabilities than those common to all four donors. Researchers found naive subsets generally carried larger estimated richness than memory subsets. With few donors, the genetic and exposure-history diversity represented was limited.

The protocol was immunoSEQ multiplex PCR, while the TCRdb copy is restricted to in-frame clones and leaves out a portion. The table shows millions of clones, with more than 90% occurring only once. This TCR was recovered from a young man in good health. The sample consisted of naive CD4+ T cells sorted from blood. The sample's subset: CD45RA+ positively selected. The chain recombines TRBV27 with TRBJ2-2; 11 bases match TRBD1. CDR3 in amino acids: CASSSSGTGGTGELFF. CDR3 nucleotide sequence: TGTGCCAGCAGCTCATCCGGGACAGGGGGAACCGGGGAGCTGTTTTTT.